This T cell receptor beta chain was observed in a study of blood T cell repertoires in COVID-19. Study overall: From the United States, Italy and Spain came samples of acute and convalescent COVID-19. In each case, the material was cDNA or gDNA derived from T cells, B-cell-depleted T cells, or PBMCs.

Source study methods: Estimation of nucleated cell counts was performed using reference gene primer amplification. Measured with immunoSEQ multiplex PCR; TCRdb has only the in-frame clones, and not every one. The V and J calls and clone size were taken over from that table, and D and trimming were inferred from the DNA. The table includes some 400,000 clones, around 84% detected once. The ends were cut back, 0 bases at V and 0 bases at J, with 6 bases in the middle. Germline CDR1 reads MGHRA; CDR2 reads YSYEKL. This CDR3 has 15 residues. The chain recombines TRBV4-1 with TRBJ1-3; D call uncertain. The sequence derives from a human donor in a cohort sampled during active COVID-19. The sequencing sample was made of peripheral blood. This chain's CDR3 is CASSQEEGSGNTIYF. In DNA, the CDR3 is TGCGCCAGCAGCCAAGAAGAGGGCTCTGGAAACACCATATATTTT.